Following are 9 T cell receptor beta chains from one sample sequenced in a study of blood T cell repertoires in COVID-19 (dated by TCRdb to about 2020). Libraries were built with the immunoSEQ multiplex PCR assay. Drawn from immuneACCESS, this table holds only the in-frame rearrangements with V and J called that TCRdb kept. Clones are partly lost; checked studies trace under half to an unresolved V gene and leave the rest unexplained. The sample records fewer than 85,000 clones, around 74% of which are singletons. Of the sample, 2.6% falls within the top ten clones. Sequencing was performed on peripheral blood. The receptors originated from a human donor with acute or convalescent COVID-19. The donor label of this sample is uncertain.

This clone was counted many times. V is TRBV6-5 and J is TRBJ1-1; D call uncertain. The CDR3 covers 15 residues. Germline CDR1 MNHEY, CDR2 SVGAGI. The V end was cut by 6 bases, the J end by 1 base, with 15 bases between. The CDR3 loop reads CASRPPRGGNTEAFF. CDR3 nucleotides: TGTGCCAGCAGACCCCCCCGGGGAGGGAACACTGAAGCTTTCTTT.

This clone was counted a few times. The genes are TRBV18 and TRBJ2-7; TRBD2 might be the D (7 bases). The CDR3 sequence is 14 residues long. The ends were cut back, 6 bases at V and 7 bases at J, with 19 bases in the middle. Germline values: CDR1 KGHSH, CDR2 LQKENI. The CDR3 here is CASSHRQQGGEQYV. As DNA, the CDR3 is TGTGCCAGCTCGCATCGGCAACAGGGAGGGGAGCAGTACGTC.

The CDR3 bases are TGTGCCAGCAGCCTAGAGGCAGTCACAGATACGCAGTATTTT. The encoded protein is CASSLEAVTDTQYF. The rearrangement links TRBV6-2 or TRBV6-3 to TRBJ2-3; no firm D call. Trimming took off 6 bases at V and 2 bases at J, with 12 bases between the two ends. This CDR3 has 14 residues. Germline V gene lookup returns CDR1 MNHEY and CDR2 SVGEGT.

The genes are TRBV19 and TRBJ2-2; TRBD1 matches 8 bases. V lost 9 bases to trimming and J lost 3 bases; unmatched junction nucleotides: 6. Germline CDR1 is LNHDA and CDR2 is SQIVND (reference sequence). This CDR3 has 14 amino acids. The CDR3 region is CASRTGQYTGELFF. The DNA of the CDR3 is TGTGCCAGCCGGACAGGGCAATACACCGGGGAGCTGTTTTTT.

CDR3 bases: TGTGCCAGCAGCGCCCGACTAGCGGGGGGTTCCTACAATGAGCAGTTCTTC. This translates into CASSARLAGGSYNEQFF. The chain uses TRBV7-8 and TRBJ2-1; 13 bases align to TRBD2. CDR1 SGHVS and CDR2 FQNEAQ come from the germline V gene. Unmatched junction bases numbered 5, after V lost 5 bases and J lost 1 base. The CDR3 contains 17 residues.

This sequence joins TRBV6-2 or TRBV6-3 and TRBJ2-1; the match to TRBD2 covers 9 bases. Germline V gene lookup returns CDR1 MNHEY and CDR2 SVGEGT. The CDR3 spans 16 residues. Trimming removed 4 bases from V and 0 bases from J; junction bases left unmatched: 4. The CDR3: CASSFPGLASYNEQFF. In nucleotides, the CDR3 is TGTGCCAGCAGTTTCCCGGGACTAGCCTCCTACAATGAGCAGTTCTTC.

This clone is deemed medium-sized. The genes are TRBV9 and TRBJ2-1, with TRBD2 matching over 9 bases. The CDR3 contains 14 residues. Per germline, CDR1 SGDLS and CDR2 YYNGEE. V lost 5 bases, J lost 1 base, and 1 base stayed unmatched. The CDR3 here is CASSSGSSYNEQFF. CDR3 nucleotide sequence: TGTGCCAGCAGTAGCGGGAGTTCCTACAATGAGCAGTTCTTC.

This chain links TRBV2 with TRBJ1-5; unclear D gene. The CDR3 length is 13 residues. CDR1 is SNHLY and CDR2 is FYNNEI in the germline V gene. The V end lost 1 base, the J end lost 5 bases, and 6 bases lay between the germline ends. CDR3 loop: CASSEGRDQPQHF. CDR3 coding DNA: TGTGCCAGCAGTGAAGGACGGGATCAGCCCCAGCATTTT.

The rearrangement joins TRBV5-1 to TRBJ2-2; 10 bases are a match to TRBD1. V was clipped by 7 bases and J by 2 bases; unmatched bases: 5. This CDR3 comprises 15 residues. The germline CDR1 and CDR2 sequences are SGHRS and YFSETQ. CDR3 protein: CASEDRGRNTGELFF. In nucleotides, the CDR3 is TGCGCCAGCGAAGACAGGGGGCGCAACACCGGGGAGCTGTTTTTT.